This T cell receptor (beta chain) was sequenced for a study of T cell changes during pregnancy in multiple sclerosis. The CDR3 extends over 13 amino acids. CDR1 SGHKS and CDR2 YYEKEE come from the germline V gene (reference sequence). The germline V and J ends were trimmed by 8 bases and 5 bases, with 16 bases remaining between them. Here immunoSEQ multiplex PCR was the method, and the copy in TCRdb shows in-frame clones only, minus some. Among fewer than 60,000 clones listed, roughly 90% were seen once. The sequencing here drew on peripheral blood, taken in the second trimester of pregnancy. The chain recombines TRBV5-5 with TRBJ2-5, with a possible D match to TRBD2 (5 bases). The sequence derives from a female donor with multiple sclerosis, enrolled in a pregnancy study. CDR3 in DNA: TGTGCCAGTATGGTCGGGGTCGATGAGACCCAGTACTTC. It codes for CASMVGVDETQYF.